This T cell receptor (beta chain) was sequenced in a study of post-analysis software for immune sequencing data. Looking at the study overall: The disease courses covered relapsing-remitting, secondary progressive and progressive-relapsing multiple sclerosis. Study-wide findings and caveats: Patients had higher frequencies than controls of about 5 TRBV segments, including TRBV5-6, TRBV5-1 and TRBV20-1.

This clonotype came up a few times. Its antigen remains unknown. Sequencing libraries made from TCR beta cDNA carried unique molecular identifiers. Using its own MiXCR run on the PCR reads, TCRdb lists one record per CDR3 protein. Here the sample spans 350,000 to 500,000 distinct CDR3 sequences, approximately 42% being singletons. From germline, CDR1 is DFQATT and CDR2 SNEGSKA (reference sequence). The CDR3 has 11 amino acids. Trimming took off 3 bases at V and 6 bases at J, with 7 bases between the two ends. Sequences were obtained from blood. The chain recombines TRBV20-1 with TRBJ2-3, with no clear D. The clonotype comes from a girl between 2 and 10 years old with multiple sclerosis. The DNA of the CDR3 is TGCAGTGCTAGCTTCGGGGATACGCAGTATTTT. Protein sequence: CSASFGDTQYF.